Listed here are 7 T cell receptor beta chains from one sample, sequenced in a study of identical twins (dated by TCRdb to 2015 to 2016). The library was prepared using 5' RACE. This sample was sequenced with an Illumina HiSeq 2000. TCRdb reran the public reads through fastp at Q25 and MiXCR, keeping productive beta chains. Identical CDR3 protein sequences are pooled into one entry, listed with their most common genes and DNA. For this sample the table gives 550,000 to 700,000 distinct CDR3 sequences, of which 9.6% were detected only once. The ten biggest clones cover 3% of the sample. This same sample was also taken into another study, of yellow fever vaccine responses in identical twins.

Sequencing used PBMCs. The source is a woman between 18 and 29 years old in good health.

This clonotype showed up just once. A much larger clone differs by one base, so this may be a read error. The chain joins TRBV7-2 to TRBJ1-1; 7 bases match TRBD1. This CDR3 region has 14 residues. In germline, CDR1 is SGHTA, CDR2 FQGNSA. The junction had 5 bases not matched to a gene; V was cut back by 1 base and J by 6 bases. The CDR3, as DNA: TGTGCCAGCAGCTTAGAAGTAGGGGGCTCTGAAGCTTTCTTT. Its protein is CASSLEVGGSEAFF.

The chain joins TRBV14 to TRBJ2-5; TRBD2 matches 7 bases. From germline, CDR1 is SGHDN and CDR2 FVKESK. J gave up 3 bases and V 0 bases, and 4 bases lay outside the gene matches. This CDR3 comprises 15 residues. The CDR3 DNA is TGTGCCAGCAGCCAAGAGGGGAGGGAGAAAGAGACCCAGTACTTC. Translation: CASSQEGREKETQYF.

V gene TRBV6-1 combines with J gene TRBJ1-2; the D gene is possibly TRBD1 (6 bases). Trimming took 0 bases from V and 3 from J, leaving 8 bases between them. The V gene's germline CDR1 is MNHNS and CDR2 SASEGT. The CDR3 consists of 14 residues. The CDR3: CASSEADSDYGYTF. CDR3 coding DNA: TGTGCCAGCAGTGAAGCGGACAGTGACTATGGCTACACCTTC.

This clonotype was seen ten or more times. This chain uses TRBV28 with TRBJ2-1; perhaps TRBD2 as D (6 bases). The CDR3 length is 17 residues. The V end was cut by 5 bases, the J end by 5 bases, with 22 bases between. Germline V lookup: CDR1 MDHEN, CDR2 SYDVKM. CDR3 sequence reads: CASSPHPRTKVNNEQFF. CDR3 nucleotide sequence: TGTGCCAGCAGTCCTCATCCCCGGACTAAAGTCAACAATGAGCAGTTCTTC.

This clonotype showed up just a few times. This sequence joins TRBV4-1 and TRBJ1-4, with D perhaps matching TRBD1 (6 bases). The V gene's germline CDR1 is MGHRA and CDR2 YSYEKL. V was shortened by 0 bases and J by 6 bases, with 14 bases between the two germline ends. The CDR3 length is 16 residues. Here the CDR3 reads CASSQDSGGRDEKLFF. The CDR3 bases are TGCGCCAGCAGCCAAGACTCCGGGGGGCGGGATGAAAAACTGTTTTTT.

The chain joins TRBV19 to TRBJ2-7; D is undetermined. CDR3 length equals 11 residues. Germline lookup yields CDR1 LNHDA and CDR2 SQIVND (reference sequence). With 3 bases removed from V and 8 bases from J, the gap between germline ends came to 8 bases. CDR3 region: CASSMAQKQYF. The CDR3 nucleotides are TGTGCCAGTAGTATGGCCCAGAAGCAGTACTTC. The whole variable domain, remainder taken from reference TRBV19 and TRBJ2-7, is DGGITQSPKYLFRKEGQNVTLSCEQNLNHDAMYWYRQDPGQGLRLIYYSQIVNDFQKGDIAEGYSVSREKKESFPLTVTSAQKNPTAFYLCASSMAQKQYFGPGTRLTVT.

CDR3: CASSLLGAVSSYEQYF. The CDR3 nucleotides are TGTGCCAGCAGTTTGCTGGGGGCCGTGAGCTCCTACGAGCAGTACTTC. This chain uses TRBV27 with TRBJ2-7, with D perhaps TRBD1 (6 bases). Trimming stripped 3 bases from V and 0 bases from J, with 15 bases between. Germline lookup yields CDR1 MNHEY and CDR2 SMNVEV (reference sequence). This CDR3 has 16 residues.